This TCR beta chain is from a study of shared clonotypes between healthy human individuals. Looking at the study overall: The composition of the donors was a couple of women and a few men aged 18 to 49. Overall study results and limits: The four-donor shared clonotypes exceeded non-shared clonotypes in generation probability, with non-shared ones scoring lower. Between several donors, naive CD4 clonotypes were shared at a level of about 5%.

Germline V gene sequence: CDR1 SGHVS, CDR2 FNYEAQ. Trimming left V 1 base short and J 6 bases short, with 14 bases between. The CDR3 runs to 15 residues. Cells designated naive CD8 were CD45RO-negative and were positively selected for CCR7, with terminally differentiated effector memory CD45RA+ cells excluded. Running of the assay took place at deep level. Sequencing used immunoSEQ multiplex PCR; TCRdb keeps in-frame clones, though not all of them. The data show 2 million or so clones, over 85% seen once. About this clone itself: Its antigen is unidentified.

The source material was naive CD8+ T cells sorted from blood. This receptor was obtained from a man aged 18 to 30 in good health. The V gene is TRBV7-6, the J gene TRBJ2-3; no clear D. Written as DNA, the CDR3 is TGTGCCAGCAGCTTAGAGGCGGAATCTTCGGATACGCAGTATTTT. It yields the protein CASSLEAESSDTQYF.